The clone carrying this T cell receptor beta chain has a handful of counts. Each donor's blood draw was 7.5 to 10 milliliters of peripheral blood. These data come from a study of blood T cells in healthy people across ages. The use of a sample-barcoded 5' primer and a J-beta primer mix characterized a second PCR of roughly 6 to 11 cycles. The template-switch adaptor, which had 12 random nucleotides, put a tag on each cDNA molecule. TCRdb itself ran the 5' RACE reads through MiXCR, one entry per CDR3 protein. This sample carries 700,000 to 1,000,000 distinct CDR3 sequences, more than 40% of them seen once, and the ten largest clones take roughly 19%. With 5 bases removed from V and 1 base from J, the gap between germline ends came to 17 bases. CDR1 MNHNS and CDR2 SASEGT come from the germline V gene. This CDR3 comprises 16 residues.

The receptor was derived from a man aged 55 to 70 in good health. Material for sequencing was blood. The chain employs TRBV6-1 and TRBJ1-1; D is perhaps TRBD1 (6 bases). The CDR3 protein is CASSLHDGTPNTEAFF. In DNA, the CDR3 is TGTGCCAGCAGTCTTCATGACGGGACACCGAACACTGAAGCTTTCTTT.